The next 15 T cell receptor beta chains were all read from a single sample in a study of CD8+ T cells in alopecia areata. Isolated RNA was reverse transcribed into cDNA used as the sequencing template. This table comes from immunoSEQ multiplex PCR, and its TCRdb copy is limited to in-frame clones, with some not included. The repertoire holds about 130,000 clones, with roughly three fifths as singletons. The material sequenced was CD4+ T cells sorted from blood, taken at week 0. The receptors were gathered from a human donor with alopecia areata.

By sample share, this clone is medium-sized (0.01 to 0.1%). The chain has TRBV14 and TRBJ2-7; TRBD1 matches at 10 bases. Trimming cost V 6 bases and J 4 bases; bases outside gene matches: 9. Germline lookup yields CDR1 SGHDN and CDR2 FVKESK. The CDR3 has 15 residues. CDR3 loop: CASSKTGGGSYEQYF. DNA of the CDR3: TGTGCCAGCAGTAAGACAGGGGGCGGAAGTTACGAGCAGTACTTC.

V and J are TRBV4-2 and TRBJ1-1; D is perhaps TRBD1 (5 bases). The CDR3 has 13 residues. Trimming shortened V by 4 bases and J by 1 base, and 7 bases separated the two germline ends. CDR1 and CDR2 from the germline V gene are LGHNA and YNFKEQ. CDR3 sequence reads: CASSRTTNTEAFF. In nucleotides, the CDR3 is TGTGCCAGCAGCCGGACAACGAACACTGAAGCTTTCTTT.

The rearrangement uses TRBV7-2 and TRBJ2-5; D tentatively reads TRBD1 or TRBD2 (5 bases each). The CDR3 contains 14 residues. Trimming removed 5 bases from V and 7 bases from J, with 17 bases in between. CDR1 and CDR2 (germline): SGHTA, FQGNSA. The CDR3: CASSPRDLLRTQYF. CDR3 nucleotides: TGTGCCAGCAGCCCCCGGGACCTCTTGAGGACCCAGTACTTC.

The genes are TRBV29-1 and TRBJ1-1, with 9 bases that match TRBD1. This CDR3 is built from 13 residues. Looked up from germline, CDR1 is SQVTM and CDR2 is ANQGSEA. With V trimmed by 4 bases and J by 9 bases, 9 bases remained unmatched. DNA of the CDR3: TGCAGCGTTGGCCTCGGACAGGGGAACAAAGCTTTCTTT. It encodes CSVGLGQGNKAFF.

The chain joins TRBV9 to TRBJ2-2, with D unresolved. Germline V gene sequence: CDR1 SGDLS, CDR2 YYNGEE. Trimming stripped 0 bases from V and 0 bases from J, with 12 bases between. This CDR3 comprises 17 residues. DNA of the CDR3: TGTGCCAGCAGCGTAGCGCCGGTGGGCTCGAACACCGGGGAGCTGTTTTTT. Its protein is CASSVAPVGSNTGELFF.

The chain is built from TRBV2 and TRBJ1-3, with D tentatively TRBD1 (5 bases). The germline gives CDR1 SNHLY, CDR2 FYNNEI. V was trimmed by 9 bases and J by 4 bases, leaving 19 bases between them. This CDR3 has 15 amino acids. CDR3 sequence: CARGGGIRGGNTIYF. In DNA, the CDR3 is TGTGCCAGAGGCGGGGGGATACGGGGAGGAAACACCATATATTTT.

The rearrangement links TRBV10-3 to TRBJ2-7, with D unclear. The CDR3 sequence is 15 residues long. CDR1 is ENHRY, CDR2 SYGVKD, per germline. With 0 bases removed from V and 3 bases from J, the gap between germline ends came to 12 bases. Here the CDR3 reads CAISESQGPVYEQYF. The CDR3 DNA reads as TGTGCCATCAGTGAGTCACAAGGACCCGTCTACGAGCAGTACTTC.

This clone occurred once. The chain recombines TRBV6-5 with TRBJ2-5, with 8 nucleotides matching TRBD2. CDR1 and CDR2 from the germline V gene are MNHEY and SVGAGI. The CDR3 loop spans 16 amino acids. V lost 2 bases and J lost 4; bases outside the gene matches: 9. Here the CDR3 DNA reads TGTGCCAGCAGTTACACAGAGACTAGCGTGGGAGAGACCCAGTACTTC. Its translation: CASSYTETSVGETQYF.

This sequence joins TRBV18 and TRBJ1-2, with D possibly matching TRBD1 (6 bases). This CDR3 spans 13 amino acids. V was cut by 2 bases and J by 8 bases, with 12 bases left in between. Germline V CDR1 and CDR2: KGHSH, LQKENI. The CDR3 DNA sequence: TGTGCCAGCTCACCAACCGGGGGCGAGGGCTACACCTTC. Its translation: CASSPTGGEGYTF.

This rearrangement joins TRBV28 to TRBJ1-2, with D uncertain. V was pared by 6 bases and J by 5 bases, with 7 bases between. This CDR3 contains 11 residues. From germline, CDR1 is MDHEN and CDR2 SYDVKM. The CDR3 DNA follows: TGTGCCAGCAGGAACAAGTATGGCTACACCTTC. Translated: CASRNKYGYTF.

A few counts support this clone. The J gene is TRBJ2-5, the V gene TRBV7-2, with 9 positions matching TRBD1. V gave up 6 bases and J gave up 5 bases; unmatched junction bases: 7. Germline lookup yields CDR1 SGHTA and CDR2 FQGNSA. The CDR3 contains 14 residues. The CDR3 loop reads CASRDTGGTETQYF. The CDR3 nucleotides read TGTGCCAGCAGGGACACAGGGGGCACGGAGACCCAGTACTTC.

The chain combines TRBV4-2 with TRBJ1-2; 9 bases fit TRBD1. This CDR3 contains 15 residues. Germline-derived CDR1 and CDR2 are LGHNA and YNFKEQ. V shed 4 bases, J shed 0 bases, and the junction held 3 bases outside the gene matches. This CDR3 is CASSLGTGTNYGYTF. Written as DNA, the CDR3 is TGTGCCAGCAGCCTCGGGACAGGGACTAACTATGGCTACACCTTC.

Comments on this clone: Other DNA sequences in this specimen translate into the identical CDR3. The chain couples TRBV7-9 to TRBJ1-5, with TRBD1 as a possible D gene (6 bases). Germline V gene lookup returns CDR1 SEHNR and CDR2 FQNEAQ (reference sequence). The CDR3 has 15 amino acids. The V end lost 3 bases, the J end lost 2 bases, and 11 bases lay between the germline ends. The CDR3: CASSFGRGGNQPQHF. Here the CDR3 DNA reads TGTGCCAGCAGCTTCGGCAGGGGTGGCAATCAGCCCCAGCATTTT.

In this sample, this clone turned up a few times. The rearrangement links TRBV5-5 to TRBJ2-4; D gene ambiguous. Germline lookup yields CDR1 SGHKS and CDR2 YYEKEE (reference sequence). CDR3 size: 13 residues. The V end was cut by 0 bases, the J end by 4 bases, with 5 bases between. This chain's CDR3 is CASSLVQKNIQYF. Here the CDR3 DNA reads TGTGCCAGCAGCTTGGTACAAAAAAACATTCAGTACTTC. The whole variable domain, remainder taken from reference TRBV5-5 and TRBJ2-4, is DAGVTQSPTHLIKTRGQQVTLRCSPISGHKSVSWYQQVLGQGPQFIFQYYEKEERGRGNFPDRFSARQFPNYSSELNVNALLLGDSALYLCASSLVQKNIQYFGAGTRLSVL.

This clone is a singleton in its sample. The V call is TRBV4-1, the J call TRBJ2-7; 7 bases are shared with TRBD1. The CDR3 runs 16 residues. V shed 0 bases and J 3 bases; nucleotides not matched to a gene: 8. CDR1 and CDR2 (germline): MGHRA, YSYEKL. CDR3 loop: CASSQDTHRGGYEQYF. CDR3 in DNA: TGCGCCAGCAGCCAAGATACCCACAGGGGTGGCTACGAGCAGTACTTC.